Below, 14 T cell receptor beta chains from the same sample are listed, as sequenced in a study of cytomegalovirus exposure and HLA in healthy donors. The PCR used 60 Vbeta and 13 Jbeta primers. Some clones are missing from TCRdb's copy, which holds only in-frame ones; the method was immunoSEQ multiplex PCR. The sample has under 60,000 clones, roughly four fifths seen once. Sample: PBMCs. Source of these receptors: a man aged 45-65 years in good health and CMV-seronegative.

V gene TRBV25-1 combines with J gene TRBJ2-3; 7 positions match TRBD2. This CDR3 contains 15 residues. Per the germline V gene, CDR1 is MGHDK and CDR2 is SYGVNS. The junction had 3 bases not matched to a gene; V was cut back by 3 bases and J by 0 bases. CDR3 nucleotides: TGTGCCAGCAGTGATGCGCGGGGGAGCACAGATACGCAGTATTTT. This gives the protein CASSDARGSTDTQYF. The variable domain in full, completed from reference TRBV25-1 and TRBJ2-3, reads EADIYQTPRYLVIGTGKKITLECSQTMGHDKMYWYQQDPGMELHLIHYSYGVNSTEKGDLSSESTVSRIRTEHFPLTLESARPSHTSQYLCASSDARGSTDTQYFGPGTRLTVL.

The chain recombines TRBV4-2 with TRBJ1-1; D is undetermined. V was cut by 0 bases and J by 0 bases, with 5 bases left in between. The CDR3 sequence is 14 residues long. The V gene's germline CDR1 is LGHNA and CDR2 YNFKEQ. The CDR3, as DNA: TGTGCCAGCAGCCAAGATCCGGTGAACACTGAAGCTTTCTTT. As protein: CASSQDPVNTEAFF.

DNA of the CDR3: TGTGCCAGTAGTATAGGCGTGGCCGGGGAGCTGTTTTTT. Its translation: CASSIGVAGELFF. The chain joins TRBV19 to TRBJ2-2; D not certain. The CDR3 runs 13 residues. CDR1 is LNHDA, CDR2 SQIVND, per germline (reference sequence). The germline V and J ends were trimmed by 1 base and 6 bases, with 6 bases remaining between them.

The chain has TRBV7-9 and TRBJ2-3, with 10 bases aligning to TRBD2. The germline V gene encodes CDR1 SEHNR and CDR2 FQNEAQ (reference sequence). The CDR3 is 16 residues long. J lost 3 bases, V lost 5 bases, and 8 bases had no gene match. Here the CDR3 reads CASSPLGSGGTDTQYF. For the CDR3, the DNA is TGTGCCAGCAGCCCGCTTGGTAGCGGGGGGACAGATACGCAGTATTTT.

The genes are TRBV9 and TRBJ1-5, with unresolved D. The V end lost 2 bases, the J end lost 0 bases, and 6 bases lay between the germline ends. The CDR3 runs 14 residues. Germline CDR1 and CDR2: SGDLS and YYNGEE. CDR3 bases: TGTGCCAGCAGCGTGAGTTATAGCAATCAGCCCCAGCATTTT. It specifies CASSVSYSNQPQHF.

The chain recombines TRBV4-3 with TRBJ1-2; 8 positions match TRBD1. V dropped 0 bases and J dropped 8; count of bases not matched to a gene: 5. Germline V CDR1 and CDR2: LGHNA, YSLEER. CDR3 length: 14 amino acids. This CDR3 reads CASSQDAAGGGYTF. The CDR3 DNA follows: TGCGCCAGCAGCCAAGATGCGGCAGGGGGCGGCTACACCTTC.

The sample holds a few counts of this clone. The rearrangement uses TRBV6-4 and TRBJ2-1; 11 nucleotides agree with TRBD2. V shed 0 bases and J 6 bases; nucleotides not matched to a gene: 1. This CDR3 is 15 amino acids long. Germline values: CDR1 MRHNA, CDR2 SNTAGT. The CDR3 bases are TGTGCCAGCAGTGACTCTAGCGGGGGGGCCAATGAGCAGTTCTTC. This gives the protein CASSDSSGGANEQFF.

This chain links TRBV28 with TRBJ2-7; possibly TRBD1 for D (6 bases). The CDR3 has 17 amino acids. Germline CDR1 and CDR2: MDHEN and SYDVKM. V shed 2 bases and J shed 3 bases, with 20 bases lying between them. The CDR3 loop is CASSLISGDWAIYEQYF. The CDR3 nucleotides are TGTGCCAGCAGTTTAATTTCAGGGGATTGGGCCATCTACGAGCAGTACTTC. Drawing the rest from reference TRBV28 and TRBJ2-7, the complete variable domain is DVKVTQSSRYLVKRTGEKVFLECVQDMDHENMFWYRQDPGLGLRLIYFSYDVKMKEKGDIPEGYSVSREKKERFSLILESASTNQTSMYLCASSLISGDWAIYEQYFGPGTRLTVT.

The chain combines TRBV10-3 with TRBJ2-5, with a possible D match to TRBD2 (6 bases). The V end was cut by 8 bases, the J end by 2 bases, with 6 bases between. The CDR3 loop spans 11 amino acids. From germline, CDR1 is ENHRY and CDR2 SYGVKD. As DNA, the CDR3 is TGTGCCATCGGGACTCAAGAGACCCAGTACTTC. This encodes CAIGTQETQYF.

This clone was detected only a few times. This rearrangement joins TRBV10-3 to TRBJ2-1; 7 bases match TRBD1. The germline CDR1 and CDR2 sequences are ENHRY and SYGVKD. The V segment lost 9 bases and the J segment 3 bases; nucleotides outside the gene matches: 2. The CDR3 extends over 12 amino acids. The CDR3 sequence: CAIGTDYNEQFF. CDR3 DNA sequence: TGTGCCATTGGGACAGACTACAATGAGCAGTTCTTC.

This rearrangement joins TRBV11-2 to TRBJ2-7; D perhaps matches TRBD2 (6 bases). Trimming shortened V by 4 bases and J by 5 bases, and 18 bases separated the two germline ends. Germline V gene sequence: CDR1 SGHAT, CDR2 FQNNGV. There are 15 residues in the CDR3. The CDR3 region has the DNA TGTGCCAGCAGCTCGTCACGGGGGACTCCGAACGAGCAGTACTTC. This sequence encodes CASSSSRGTPNEQYF.

DNA of the CDR3: TGCGCCAGCAGCCAAGAGCAGGGGGCGGACTACGAGCAGTACTTC. Protein product: CASSQEQGADYEQYF. The V gene is TRBV4-1, the J gene TRBJ2-7; 8 bases are a match to TRBD1. The germline V gene has CDR1 MGHRA and CDR2 YSYEKL. V dropped 0 bases and J dropped 3; count of bases not matched to a gene: 4. CDR3 size: 15 residues.

The CDR3 DNA reads TGTGCCAGCAGCAGGGACAGGGGAGGTGGTAGGGAGACCCAGTACTTC. Its protein is CASSRDRGGGRETQYF. The chain combines TRBV5-4 with TRBJ2-5; 10 bases match TRBD1. The CDR3 consists of 16 residues. Germline values: CDR1 SGHNT, CDR2 YYREEE (reference sequence). V was clipped by 4 bases and J by 5 bases; unmatched bases: 11.

The chain employs TRBV6-6 and TRBJ2-1; D is perhaps TRBD2 (5 bases). CDR1 and CDR2 (germline): MNHNY, SVGAGI (reference sequence). V lost 2 bases and J lost 1, with 9 bases in between. CDR3 length equals 15 residues. In DNA, the CDR3 is TGTGCCAGCAGTTACATTGAGGGTTCCTACAATGAGCAGTTCTTC. The encoded protein is CASSYIEGSYNEQFF.